The source of this T cell receptor beta chain is a study of T-cell memory formation after mild COVID-19. Study-level results: Mostly located in CM and EM were contracting CD4+ clones, with contracting CD8+ clones located in EMRA.

Germline V gene data show CDR1 as KGHDR and CDR2 as SFDVKD. The CDR3 totals 15 residues. V lost 3 bases to trimming and J lost 0 bases, with 10 bases between them. TCRdb re-called the 5' RACE reads with MiXCR, one entry per CDR3 protein. This table has 25,000 to 30,000 distinct CDR3 sequences, roughly 15% appearing once. This clonotype was counted only a few times. The antigen is undetermined. The chain uses TRBV24-1 and TRBJ2-5, with D possibly matching TRBD2 (6 bases). This clonotype was sampled from an adult who had mild COVID-19 (a few samples of this study predate the infection). Cell type and time point are not known. Input material: PBMCs or a T cell subset sorted from them (not recorded which). CDR3 coding DNA: TGTGCCACCAGTGATGAACGGACTAACCAAGAGACCCAGTACTTC. Encoded protein: CATSDERTNQETQYF.